The present T cell receptor (beta chain) was sequenced within a study of shared clonotypes between healthy human individuals. Repertoires were generated with immunoSEQ multiplex PCR, while TCRdb's copy carries only in-frame clones and drops some. The sample lists a few hundred thousand clones; about nine tenths were seen once. Overall study findings and caveats: Memory subsets generally showed smaller estimated richness than naive subsets did.

In the case of this clone: No antigen is known for it.

With V trimmed by 4 bases and J by 0 bases, 9 bases remained unmatched. Per the germline V gene, CDR1 is SGDLS and CDR2 is YYNGEE. The CDR3 runs 17 residues. This clonotype was sampled from a young man in good health. The specimen was memory CD8+ T cells sorted from blood. The subset denotes: CD45RO+ cells pooled with CCR7-negative TemRA cells. The chain couples TRBV9 to TRBJ2-4; 8 nucleotides agree with TRBD1. The CDR3 protein is CASSSGQESLAKNIQYF. The CDR3 DNA reads as TGTGCCAGCAGCTCGGGACAGGAAAGTCTAGCCAAAAACATTCAGTACTTC. Based on the CDR3 plus reference TRBV9 and TRBJ2-4, the full variable domain is DSGVTQTPKHLITATGQRVTLRCSPRSGDLSVYWYQQSLDQGLQFLIQYYNGEERAKGNILERFSAQQFPDLHSELNLSSLELGDSALYFCASSSGQESLAKNIQYFGAGTRLSVL.